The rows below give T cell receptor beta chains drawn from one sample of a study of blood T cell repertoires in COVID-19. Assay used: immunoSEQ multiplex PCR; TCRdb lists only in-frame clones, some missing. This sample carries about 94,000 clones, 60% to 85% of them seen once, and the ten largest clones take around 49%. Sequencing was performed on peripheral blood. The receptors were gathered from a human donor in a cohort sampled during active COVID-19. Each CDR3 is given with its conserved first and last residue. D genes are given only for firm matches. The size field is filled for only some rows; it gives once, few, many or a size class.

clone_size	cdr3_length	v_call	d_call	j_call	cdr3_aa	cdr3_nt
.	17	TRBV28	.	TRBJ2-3	CASSLGLGGPSTDTQYF	TGTGCCAGCAGTTTAGGGTTGGGGGGACCTAGCACAGATACGCAGTATTTT
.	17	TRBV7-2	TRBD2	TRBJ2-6	CASSFRRGGAGANVLTF	TGTGCCAGCAGCTTTCGTCGGGGGGGAGCTGGGGCCAACGTCCTGACTTTC
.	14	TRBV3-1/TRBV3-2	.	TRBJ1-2	CASSQSWADYGYTF	TGTGCCAGCAGCCAAAGCTGGGCTGACTATGGCTACACCTTC
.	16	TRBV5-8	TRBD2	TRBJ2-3	CASSLGLAGTADTQYF	TGTGCCAGCAGCCTGGGACTAGCGGGAACCGCAGATACGCAGTATTTT
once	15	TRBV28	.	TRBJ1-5	CASRPTGYSNQPQHF	TGTGCCAGCAGACCCACAGGGTATAGCAATCAGCCCCAGCATTTT
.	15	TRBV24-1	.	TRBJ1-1	CATSLSGGPNTEAFF	TGTGCCACCAGTCTATCGGGGGGCCCGAACACTGAAGCTTTCTTT
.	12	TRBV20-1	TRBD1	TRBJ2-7	CSASLTGVEQYF	TGCAGTGCTAGTCTGACAGGGGTAGAGCAGTACTTC
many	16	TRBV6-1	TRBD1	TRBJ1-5	CASSGRDRGLRQPQHF	TGTGCCAGCAGTGGCCGGGACAGGGGGCTAAGGCAGCCCCAGCATTTT
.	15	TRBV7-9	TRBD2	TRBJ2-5	CASSRLAGAGETQYF	TGTGCCAGCAGTCGACTAGCGGGAGCGGGAGAGACCCAGTACTTC
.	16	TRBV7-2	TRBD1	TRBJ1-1	CASSLRTGVMNTEAFF	TGTGCCAGCAGCTTACGGACAGGGGTAATGAACACTGAAGCTTTCTTT
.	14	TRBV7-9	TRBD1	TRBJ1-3	CASSSTTGGNTIYF	TGTGCCAGCAGCTCTACGACAGGGGGAAACACCATATATTTT
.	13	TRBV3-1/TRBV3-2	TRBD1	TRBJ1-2	CASSQTQGSGYTF	TGTGCCAGCAGCCAAACACAGGGGAGCGGCTACACCTTC
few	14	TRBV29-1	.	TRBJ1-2	CSVEELVTTGRYTF	TGCAGCGTTGAAGAACTTGTGACAACAGGACGCTACACCTTC
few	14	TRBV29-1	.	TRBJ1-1	CSARPTGMNTEAFF	TGCAGCGCCCGACCAACAGGCATGAACACTGAAGCTTTCTTT
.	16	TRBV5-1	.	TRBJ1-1	CASSFTPQGMNTEAFF	TGCGCCAGCAGCTTTACCCCCCAGGGTATGAACACTGAAGCTTTCTTT
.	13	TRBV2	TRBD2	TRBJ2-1	CASSEGGLAEQFF	TGTGCCAGCAGTGAAGGGGGACTAGCGGAGCAGTTCTTC
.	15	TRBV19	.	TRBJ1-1	CASNSGVGWFTEAFF	TGTGCCAGTAACTCCGGGGTTGGGTGGTTTACTGAAGCTTTCTTT
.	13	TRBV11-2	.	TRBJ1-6	CASSLRDNSPLHF	TGTGCCAGCAGCCTGAGGGATAATTCACCCCTCCACTTT
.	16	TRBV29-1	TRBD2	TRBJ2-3	CSVAGRASGKTDTQYF	TGCAGCGTTGCAGGGCGAGCTAGCGGGAAAACAGATACGCAGTATTTT
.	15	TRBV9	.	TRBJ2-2	CASSVAGGLVGELFF	TGTGCCAGCAGCGTAGCCGGGGGACTTGTCGGGGAGCTGTTTTTT
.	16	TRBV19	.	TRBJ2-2	CASSLGGQLVAGELFF	TGTGCCAGTAGTTTGGGGGGACAGTTGGTGGCCGGGGAGCTGTTTTTT
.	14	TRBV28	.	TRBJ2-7	CASSLLGRSYEQYF	TGTGCCAGCAGTTTATTGGGCAGGTCCTACGAGCAGTACTTC
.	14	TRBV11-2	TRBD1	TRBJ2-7	CASSLGDRGYEQYF	TGTGCCAGCAGCTTAGGGGACAGAGGATACGAGCAGTACTTC
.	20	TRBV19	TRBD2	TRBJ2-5	CASSKRPGLADGWGQETQYF	TGTGCCAGTAGTAAGAGGCCGGGACTAGCGGATGGGTGGGGCCAAGAGACCCAGTACTTC
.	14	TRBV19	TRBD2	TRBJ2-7	CASSILAGAYEQYF	TGTGCCAGTAGTATCCTAGCGGGAGCCTACGAGCAGTACTTC
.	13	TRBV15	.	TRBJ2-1	CATSRDQGHQQFF	TGTGCCACCAGCAGAGATCAGGGTCATCAGCAGTTCTTC
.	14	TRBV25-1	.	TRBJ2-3	CASSRGHSTDTQYF	TGTGCCAGCAGTCGGGGACATAGCACAGATACGCAGTATTTT
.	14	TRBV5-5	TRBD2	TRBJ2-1	CASSLLATYNEQFF	TGTGCCAGCAGCTTACTAGCGACCTACAATGAGCAGTTCTTC
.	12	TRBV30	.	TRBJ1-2	CAWRIDLRGYTF	TGTGCCTGGAGGATAGACCTGAGGGGCTACACCTTC
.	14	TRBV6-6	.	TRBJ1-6	CASSYGQINSPLHF	TGTGCCAGCAGTTACGGACAGATTAATTCACCCCTCCACTTT
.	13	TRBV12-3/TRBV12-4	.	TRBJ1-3	CASSLGPGNTIYF	TGTGCCAGCAGTTTAGGGCCTGGAAACACCATATATTTT
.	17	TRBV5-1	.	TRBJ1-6	CASSLGSRQNYNSPLHF	TGCGCCAGCAGCTTGGGATCTAGACAGAACTATAATTCACCCCTCCACTTT